This T cell receptor beta chain was sequenced during a study of T-cell memory formation after mild COVID-19. Overall study context: TCR clusters showed largely donor specificity. Study findings and constraints: Chiefly within CM and EM were the contracting CD4+ clones; CD8+ ones were within EMRA. The authors left the SARS-CoV-2 specificity of second-wave clones peaking on day 37 unconfirmed. Clones contracting day 15 to 85 were balanced CD4/CD8; later expanders leaned CD4+.

In regard to this clonotype: What it recognizes is unknown.

Germline lookup yields CDR1 DFQATT and CDR2 SNEGSKA (reference sequence). Germline trimming cut 6 bases from V and 7 bases from J; bases unmatched to any gene: 15. The CDR3 is made up of 15 amino acids. In TCRdb, the 5' RACE reads were re-called with MiXCR into one record per CDR3 protein. The sample carries roughly 100,000 distinct CDR3 sequences, roughly an eighth recorded once. The chain combines TRBV20-1 with TRBJ2-7, with TRBD2 matching over 10 bases. The TCR sequence derives from an adult woman who had mild COVID-19 (a few samples of this study predate the infection). Cell type and time point are not known. Sequencing was carried out using PBMCs or a T cell subset sorted from them (not recorded which). The chain's CDR3 is CSASPSGLASTEQYF. Here the CDR3 DNA reads TGCAGTGCCTCACCCTCGGGACTAGCGTCGACAGAGCAGTACTTC.